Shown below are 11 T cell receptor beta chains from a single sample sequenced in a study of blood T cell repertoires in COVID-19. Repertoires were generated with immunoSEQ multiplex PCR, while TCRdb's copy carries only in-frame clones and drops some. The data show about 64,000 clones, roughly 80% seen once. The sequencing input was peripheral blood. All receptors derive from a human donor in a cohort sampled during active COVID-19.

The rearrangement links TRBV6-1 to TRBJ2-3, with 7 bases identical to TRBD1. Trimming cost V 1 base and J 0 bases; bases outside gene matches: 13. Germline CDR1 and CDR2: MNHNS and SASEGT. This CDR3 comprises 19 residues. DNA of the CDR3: TGTGCCAGCAGTGAAGGGCAGAACAGGGGAAGGACTAGCACAGATACGCAGTATTTT. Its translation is CASSEGQNRGRTSTDTQYF.

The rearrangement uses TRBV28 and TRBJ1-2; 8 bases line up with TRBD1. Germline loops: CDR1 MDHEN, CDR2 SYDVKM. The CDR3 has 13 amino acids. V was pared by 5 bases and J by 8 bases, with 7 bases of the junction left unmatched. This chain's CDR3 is CASSEDRVEGYTF. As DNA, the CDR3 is TGTGCCAGCAGTGAGGACAGGGTGGAAGGCTACACCTTC.

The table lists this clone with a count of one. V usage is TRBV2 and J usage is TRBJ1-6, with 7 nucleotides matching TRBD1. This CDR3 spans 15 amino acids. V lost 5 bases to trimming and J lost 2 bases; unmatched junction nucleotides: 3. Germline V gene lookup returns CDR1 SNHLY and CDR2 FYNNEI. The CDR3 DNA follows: TGTGCCAGCAGTCGACAGGGTCCCTATAATTCACCCCTCCACTTT. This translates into CASSRQGPYNSPLHF.

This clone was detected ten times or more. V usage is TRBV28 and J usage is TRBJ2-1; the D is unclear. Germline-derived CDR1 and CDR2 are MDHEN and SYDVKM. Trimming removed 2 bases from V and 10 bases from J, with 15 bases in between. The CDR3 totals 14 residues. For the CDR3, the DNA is TGTGCCAGCAGTTTACCTATCTCAGCCGGGGAGCAGTTCTTC. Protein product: CASSLPISAGEQFF.

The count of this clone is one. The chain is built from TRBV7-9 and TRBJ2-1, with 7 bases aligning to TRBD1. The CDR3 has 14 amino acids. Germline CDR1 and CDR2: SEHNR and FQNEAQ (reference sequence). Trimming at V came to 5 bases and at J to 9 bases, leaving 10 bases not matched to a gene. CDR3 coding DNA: TGTGCCAGCAGCCCGAGGGACAGACGAGGTGAGCAGTTCTTC. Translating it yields CASSPRDRRGEQFF.

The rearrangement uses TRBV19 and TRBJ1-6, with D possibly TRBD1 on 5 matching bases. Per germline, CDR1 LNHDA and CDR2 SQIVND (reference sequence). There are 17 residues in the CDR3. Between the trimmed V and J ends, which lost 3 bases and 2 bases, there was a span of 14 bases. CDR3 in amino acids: CASSIPDQGAYNSPLHF. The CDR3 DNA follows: TGTGCCAGTAGTATTCCCGACCAGGGCGCCTATAATTCACCCCTCCACTTT. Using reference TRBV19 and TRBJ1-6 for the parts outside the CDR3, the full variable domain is DGGITQSPKYLFRKEGQNVTLSCEQNLNHDAMYWYRQDPGQGLRLIYYSQIVNDFQKGDIAEGYSVSREKKESFPLTVTSAQKNPTAFYLCASSIPDQGAYNSPLHFGNGTRLTVT.

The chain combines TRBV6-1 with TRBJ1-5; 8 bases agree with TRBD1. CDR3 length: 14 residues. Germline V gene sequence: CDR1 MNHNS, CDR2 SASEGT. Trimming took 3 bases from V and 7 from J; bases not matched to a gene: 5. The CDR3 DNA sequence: TGTGCCAGCAGTGAGGGACAGGCTCGGCAGCCCCAGCATTTT. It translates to CASSEGQARQPQHF.

For the CDR3, the DNA is TGTGCCAGCAGCTTAGAAGGGGACAGCTACGAGCAGTACGTC. Encoded protein: CASSLEGDSYEQYV. V gene TRBV7-2 combines with J gene TRBJ2-7; 7 bases fit TRBD1. The CDR3 loop spans 14 amino acids. CDR1 SGHTA and CDR2 FQGNSA come from the germline V gene. Losses at the gene ends were 1 base for V and 3 bases for J; bases not matched to a gene: 3.

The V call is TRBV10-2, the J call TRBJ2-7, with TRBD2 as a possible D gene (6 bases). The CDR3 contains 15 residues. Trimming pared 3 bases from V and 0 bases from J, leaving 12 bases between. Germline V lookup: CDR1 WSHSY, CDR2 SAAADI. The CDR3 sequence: CASSDRSRGSYEQYF. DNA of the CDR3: TGCGCCAGCAGTGATCGGTCGCGGGGCTCCTACGAGCAGTACTTC.

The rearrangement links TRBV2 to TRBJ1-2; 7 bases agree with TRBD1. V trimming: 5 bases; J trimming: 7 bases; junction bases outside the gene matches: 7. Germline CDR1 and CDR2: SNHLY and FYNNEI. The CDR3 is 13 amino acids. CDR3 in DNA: TGTGCCAGCAGTACCCGACAGGGTGGTGGCTACACCTTC. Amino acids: CASSTRQGGGYTF.

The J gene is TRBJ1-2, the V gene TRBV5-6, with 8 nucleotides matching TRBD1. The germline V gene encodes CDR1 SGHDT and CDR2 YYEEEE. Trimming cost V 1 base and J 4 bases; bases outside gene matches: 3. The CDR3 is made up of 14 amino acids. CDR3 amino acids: CASSLQGATYGYTF. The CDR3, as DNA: TGTGCCAGCAGCTTGCAGGGGGCCACCTATGGCTACACCTTC. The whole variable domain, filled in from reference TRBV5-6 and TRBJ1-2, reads DAGVTQSPTHLIKTRGQQVTLRCSPKSGHDTVSWYQQALGQGPQFIFQYYEEEERQRGNFPDRFSGHQFPNYSSELNVNALLLGDSALYLCASSLQGATYGYTFGSGTRLTVV.